The source of this TCR beta chain is a study of vaccination and CD4 T cells after COVID-19. Across the whole study: Stimulation used overlapping spike peptides from SARS-CoV-2, HCoV-NL63, HCoV-OC43 and HCoV-229E.

Note on this clonotype: Its cognate antigen is unknown.

J was trimmed by 4 bases and V by 0 bases; bases with no gene match: 7. CDR3 length equals 15 residues. CDR1 DFQATT and CDR2 SNEGSKA come from the germline V gene (reference sequence). Treatment in this sample: 10-day PBMC culture with coronavirus spike peptide pools or control peptides (ViraFEST assay). Oncomine TCR Beta short-read sequencing was applied to DNA from cultured CD4+ T cells. From cultured CD4+ T cells, genomic DNA was extracted. In TCRdb, the PCR reads were re-called with MiXCR into one record per CDR3 protein. The profile covers about 13,000 distinct CDR3 sequences, with about 74% appearing a single time and less than 10% taken by the ten largest.

The sample here was CD4+ T cells from blood, cultured in vitro, taken after SARS-CoV-2 vaccination. This clonotype was obtained from a human donor who received a COVID-19 vaccine. The chain joins TRBV20-1 to TRBJ1-2, with 8 bases fitting TRBD1. CDR3: CSARDVQGELYGYTF. The CDR3 DNA reads TGCAGTGCTAGAGATGTACAGGGGGAACTCTATGGCTACACCTTC.